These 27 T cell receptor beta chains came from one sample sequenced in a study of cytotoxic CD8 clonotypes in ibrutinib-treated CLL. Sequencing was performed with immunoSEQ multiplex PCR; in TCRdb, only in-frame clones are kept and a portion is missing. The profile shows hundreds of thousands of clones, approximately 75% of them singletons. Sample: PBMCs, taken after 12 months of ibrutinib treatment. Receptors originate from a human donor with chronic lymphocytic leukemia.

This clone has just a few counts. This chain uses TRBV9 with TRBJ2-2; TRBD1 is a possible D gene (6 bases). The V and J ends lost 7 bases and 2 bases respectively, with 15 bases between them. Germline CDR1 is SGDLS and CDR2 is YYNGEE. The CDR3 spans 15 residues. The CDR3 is CASGSGQTNTGELFF. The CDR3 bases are TGTGCCAGCGGAAGTGGACAGACTAACACCGGGGAGCTGTTTTTT. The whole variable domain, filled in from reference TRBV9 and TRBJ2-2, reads DSGVTQTPKHLITATGQRVTLRCSPRSGDLSVYWYQQSLDQGLQFLIQYYNGEERAKGNILERFSAQQFPDLHSELNLSSLELGDSALYFCASGSGQTNTGELFFGEGSRLTVL.

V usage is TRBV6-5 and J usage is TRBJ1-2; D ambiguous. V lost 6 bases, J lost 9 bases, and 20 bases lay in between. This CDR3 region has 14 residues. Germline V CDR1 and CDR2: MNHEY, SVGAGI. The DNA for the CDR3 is TGTGCCAGCAGCCCCGGAAGGGTAGCTTGGCGCTACACCTTC. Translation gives CASSPGRVAWRYTF.

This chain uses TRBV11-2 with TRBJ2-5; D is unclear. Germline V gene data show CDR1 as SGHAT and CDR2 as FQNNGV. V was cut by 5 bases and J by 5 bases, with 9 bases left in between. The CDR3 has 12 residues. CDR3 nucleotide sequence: TGTGCCAGCAGCAAAGAGGAGGAGACCCAGTACTTC. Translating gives CASSKEEETQYF.

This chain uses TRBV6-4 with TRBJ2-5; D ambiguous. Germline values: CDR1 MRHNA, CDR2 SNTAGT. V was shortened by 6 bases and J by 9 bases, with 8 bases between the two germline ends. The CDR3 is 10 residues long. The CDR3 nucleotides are TGTGCCAGCAGGCCTTGGTCCCAGTACTTC. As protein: CASRPWSQYF.

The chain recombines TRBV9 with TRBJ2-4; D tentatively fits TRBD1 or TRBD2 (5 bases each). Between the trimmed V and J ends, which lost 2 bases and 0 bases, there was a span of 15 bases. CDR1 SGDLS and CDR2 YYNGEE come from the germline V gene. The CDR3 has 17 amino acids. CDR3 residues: CASSVDGGSLAKNIQYF. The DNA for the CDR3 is TGTGCCAGCAGCGTTGATGGGGGAAGTCTAGCCAAAAACATTCAGTACTTC.

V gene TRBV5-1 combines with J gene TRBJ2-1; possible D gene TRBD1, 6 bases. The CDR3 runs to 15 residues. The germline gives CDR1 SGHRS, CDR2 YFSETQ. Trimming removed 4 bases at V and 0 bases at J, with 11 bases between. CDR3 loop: CASSPGQSSYNEQFF. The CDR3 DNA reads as TGCGCCAGCAGCCCGGGACAAAGCTCCTACAATGAGCAGTTCTTC.

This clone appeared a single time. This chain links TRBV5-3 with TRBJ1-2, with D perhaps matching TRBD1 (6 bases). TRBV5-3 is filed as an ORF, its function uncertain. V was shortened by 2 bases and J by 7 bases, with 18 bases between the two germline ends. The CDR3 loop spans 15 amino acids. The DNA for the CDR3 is TGTGCCAGAAGCTTTATGTTCCAGGGGCCGGGTGGCTACACCTTC. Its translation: CARSFMFQGPGGYTF.

The CDR3 nucleotides are TGTGCCAGCAGGCCGGACGGTGGGACTGAAGCTTTCTTT. Its protein product is CASRPDGGTEAFF. The rearrangement joins TRBV7-9 to TRBJ1-1; no clear D gene. The CDR3 consists of 13 residues. Germline V CDR1 and CDR2: SEHNR, FQNEAQ (reference sequence). V shed 6 bases and J shed 5 bases, with 13 bases lying between them.

For the CDR3, the DNA is TGCGCCAGCAGCCTCACGGGGGGGGCGAATGGCTACACCTTC. Encoded protein: CASSLTGGANGYTF. The rearrangement joins TRBV4-1 to TRBJ1-2, with D perhaps matching TRBD1 (6 bases). V lost 4 bases to trimming and J lost 6 bases, with 15 bases between them. The CDR3 loop spans 14 amino acids. CDR1 MGHRA and CDR2 YSYEKL come from the germline V gene.

The chain's CDR3 is CASSGSWGTYNEQFF. DNA for the CDR3: TGTGCCAGCAGCGGGAGTTGGGGTACCTACAATGAGCAGTTCTTC. V is TRBV5-4 and J is TRBJ2-1, with D maybe TRBD2 (5 bases). Deletions cut 4 bases from V and 2 bases from J, with 13 bases between. Germline V gene sequence: CDR1 SGHNT, CDR2 YYREEE (reference sequence). There are 15 residues in the CDR3.

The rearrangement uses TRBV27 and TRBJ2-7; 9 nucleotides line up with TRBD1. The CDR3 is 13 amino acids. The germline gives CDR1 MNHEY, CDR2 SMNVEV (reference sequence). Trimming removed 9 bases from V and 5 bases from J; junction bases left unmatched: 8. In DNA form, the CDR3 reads TGTGCCAGTGCCTGGGACAGGGTCAACGAGCAGTACTTC. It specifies CASAWDRVNEQYF.

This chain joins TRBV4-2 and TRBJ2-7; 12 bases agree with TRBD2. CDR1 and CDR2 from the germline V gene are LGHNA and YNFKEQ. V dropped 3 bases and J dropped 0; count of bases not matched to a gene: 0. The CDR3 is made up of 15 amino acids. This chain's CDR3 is CASSQTSGSSYEQYF. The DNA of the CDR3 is TGTGCCAGCAGCCAGACTAGCGGGAGCTCCTACGAGCAGTACTTC.

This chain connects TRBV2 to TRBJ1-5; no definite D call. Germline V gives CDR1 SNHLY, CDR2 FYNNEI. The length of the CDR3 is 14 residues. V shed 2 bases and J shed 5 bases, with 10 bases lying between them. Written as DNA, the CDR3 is TGTGCCAGCAGTGAAAGGGTTGGGCATCAGCCCCAGCATTTT. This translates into CASSERVGHQPQHF.

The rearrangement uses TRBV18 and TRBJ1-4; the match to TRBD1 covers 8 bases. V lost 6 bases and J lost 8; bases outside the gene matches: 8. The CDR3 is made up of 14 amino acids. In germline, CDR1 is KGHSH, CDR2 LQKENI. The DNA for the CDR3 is TGTGCCAGCTCGCGCAGGGGGCGACGCGAAAAACTGTTTTTT. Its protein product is CASSRRGRREKLFF.

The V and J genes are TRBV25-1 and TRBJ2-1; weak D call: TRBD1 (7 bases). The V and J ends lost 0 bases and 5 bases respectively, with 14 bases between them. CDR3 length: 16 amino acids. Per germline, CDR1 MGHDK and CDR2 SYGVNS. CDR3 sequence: CASSEYQGGRDNEQFF. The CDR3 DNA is TGTGCCAGCAGTGAATATCAGGGGGGCAGGGACAATGAGCAGTTCTTC.

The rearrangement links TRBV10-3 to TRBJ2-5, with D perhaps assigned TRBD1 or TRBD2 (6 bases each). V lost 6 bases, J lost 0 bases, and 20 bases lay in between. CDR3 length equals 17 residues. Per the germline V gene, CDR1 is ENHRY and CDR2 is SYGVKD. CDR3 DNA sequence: TGTGCCATCAGGTCCGGGGGTACAGGGCGGTACCAAGAGACCCAGTACTTC. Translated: CAIRSGGTGRYQETQYF.

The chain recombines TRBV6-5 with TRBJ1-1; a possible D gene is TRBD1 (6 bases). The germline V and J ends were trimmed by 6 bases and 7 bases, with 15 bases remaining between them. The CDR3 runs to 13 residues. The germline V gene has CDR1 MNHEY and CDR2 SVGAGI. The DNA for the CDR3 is TGTGCCAGCAGCCTTCCGGGGGGGCGTGAAGCTTTCTTT. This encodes CASSLPGGREAFF.

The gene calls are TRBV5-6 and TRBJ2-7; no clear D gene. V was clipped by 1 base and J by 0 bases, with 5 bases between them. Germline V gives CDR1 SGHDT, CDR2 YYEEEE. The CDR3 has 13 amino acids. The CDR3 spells CASSLFPSYEQYF. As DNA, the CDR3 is TGTGCCAGCAGCTTGTTCCCCTCCTACGAGCAGTACTTC.

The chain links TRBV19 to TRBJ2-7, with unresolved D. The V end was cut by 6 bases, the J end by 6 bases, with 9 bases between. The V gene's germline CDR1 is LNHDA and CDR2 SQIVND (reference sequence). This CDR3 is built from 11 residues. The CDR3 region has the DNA TGTGCCAGTAGGGGGAACTCCGAGCAGTACTTC. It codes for CASRGNSEQYF.

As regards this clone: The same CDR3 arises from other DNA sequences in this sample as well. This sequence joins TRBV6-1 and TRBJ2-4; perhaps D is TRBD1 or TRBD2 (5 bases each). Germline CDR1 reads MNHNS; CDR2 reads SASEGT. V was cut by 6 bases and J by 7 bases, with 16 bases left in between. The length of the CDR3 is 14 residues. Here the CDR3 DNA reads TGTGCCAGCAGGGCCCTGCCGGGGCGCAACATTCAGTACTTC. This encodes CASRALPGRNIQYF.

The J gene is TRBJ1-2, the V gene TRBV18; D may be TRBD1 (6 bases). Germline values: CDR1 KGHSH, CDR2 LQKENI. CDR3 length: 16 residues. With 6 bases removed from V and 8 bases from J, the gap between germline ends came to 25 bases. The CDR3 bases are TGTGCCAGCTCCCCAAACACGGTCCTTCAAGGGGGAGGCTACACCTTC. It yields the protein CASSPNTVLQGGGYTF. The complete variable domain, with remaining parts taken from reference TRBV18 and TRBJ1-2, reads NAGVMQNPRHLVRRRGQEARLRCSPMKGHSHVYWYRQLPEEGLKFMVYLQKENIIDESGMPKERFSAEFPKEGPSILRIQQVVRGDSAAYFCASSPNTVLQGGGYTFGSGTRLTVV.

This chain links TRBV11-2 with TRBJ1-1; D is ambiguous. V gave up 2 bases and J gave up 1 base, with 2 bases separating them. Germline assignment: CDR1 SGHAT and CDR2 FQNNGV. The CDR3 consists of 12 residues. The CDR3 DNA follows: TGTGCCAGCAGCTTACAGAACACTGAAGCTTTCTTT. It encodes CASSLQNTEAFF.

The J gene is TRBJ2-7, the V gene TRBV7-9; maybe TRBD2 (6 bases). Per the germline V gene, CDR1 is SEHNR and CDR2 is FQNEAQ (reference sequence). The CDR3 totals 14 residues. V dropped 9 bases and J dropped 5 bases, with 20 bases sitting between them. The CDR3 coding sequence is TGTGCCAGTAGGGGTGGCCTAGCGACCCACGAGCAGTACTTC. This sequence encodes CASRGGLATHEQYF.

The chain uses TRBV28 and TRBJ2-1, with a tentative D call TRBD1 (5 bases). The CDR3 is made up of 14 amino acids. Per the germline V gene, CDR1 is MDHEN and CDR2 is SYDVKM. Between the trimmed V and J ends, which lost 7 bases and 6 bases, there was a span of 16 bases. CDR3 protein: CASTSRARFNEQFF. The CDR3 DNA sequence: TGTGCCAGCACCTCCAGGGCGCGTTTCAATGAGCAGTTCTTC.

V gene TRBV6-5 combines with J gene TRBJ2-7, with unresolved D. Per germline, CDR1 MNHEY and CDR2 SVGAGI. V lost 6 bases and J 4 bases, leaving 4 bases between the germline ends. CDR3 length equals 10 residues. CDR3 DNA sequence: TGTGCCAGCAGCAGGTACGAGCAGTACTTC. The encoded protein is CASSRYEQYF.

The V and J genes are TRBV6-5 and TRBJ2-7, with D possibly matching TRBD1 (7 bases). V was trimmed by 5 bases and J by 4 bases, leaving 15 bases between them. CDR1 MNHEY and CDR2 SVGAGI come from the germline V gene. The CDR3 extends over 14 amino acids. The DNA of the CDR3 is TGTGCCAGCAGTCCTTGGAGGGGGCTTTACGAGCAGTACTTC. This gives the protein CASSPWRGLYEQYF.

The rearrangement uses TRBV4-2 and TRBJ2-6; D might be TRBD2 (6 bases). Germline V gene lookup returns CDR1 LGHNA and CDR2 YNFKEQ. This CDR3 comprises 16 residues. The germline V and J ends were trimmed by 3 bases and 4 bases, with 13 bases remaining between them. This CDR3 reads CASSQDRGNGANVLTF. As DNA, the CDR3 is TGTGCCAGCAGCCAGGACCGGGGGAACGGGGCCAACGTCCTGACTTTC.